Listed below are T cell receptor beta chains from one sample, sequenced in a study of post-analysis software for immune sequencing data. TCRdb re-called the PCR reads through MiXCR, storing one row per CDR3 protein. The sample consists of hundreds of thousands of distinct CDR3 sequences, roughly 50% of them appearing once. The sequenced material came from blood. The origin of the receptors is a girl aged 5-17 years with multiple sclerosis. CDR3s include the opening cysteine and the closing phenylalanine or tryptophan. The D gene is left open where the match is weak. For some rows the clone size is stated as once, few or many, or as a class when expanded; others skip it.

d_gene: TRBD1; j_gene: TRBJ2-4; v_gene: TRBV5-1; abundance: .; CDR3nt: TGCGCCAGCGGCTCAACAGGGGGCGAGGACATTCAGTACTTC; CDR3aa: CASGSTGGEDIQYF
d_gene: .; j_gene: TRBJ2-1; v_gene: TRBV7-3; abundance: .; CDR3nt: TGTGCCAGCAGCCCCCTAGGGGGGGTAATCTCCTACAATGAGCAGTTCTTC; CDR3aa: CASSPLGGVISYNEQFF
d_gene: TRBD1; j_gene: TRBJ1-2; v_gene: TRBV6-2/TRBV6-3; abundance: .; CDR3nt: TGTGCCAGCAGACCGACAGGGGAAGGGTTATATGGCTACACCTTC; CDR3aa: CASRPTGEGLYGYTF
d_gene: .; j_gene: TRBJ2-7; v_gene: TRBV6-5; abundance: .; CDR3nt: TGTGCCAGCAGTTACCGGGGACACTACGAGCAGTACTTC; CDR3aa: CASSYRGHYEQYF
d_gene: .; j_gene: TRBJ1-1; v_gene: TRBV10-3; abundance: .; CDR3nt: TGTGCCATCAGGAGGGAGGCAGGGAGGAACACTGAAGCTTTCTTT; CDR3aa: CAIRREAGRNTEAFF
d_gene: TRBD1; j_gene: TRBJ2-7; v_gene: TRBV27; abundance: .; CDR3nt: TGTGCCAGCGGCCGGACAGGGTACTCCTACGAGCAGTACTTC; CDR3aa: CASGRTGYSYEQYF
d_gene: TRBD1; j_gene: TRBJ2-5; v_gene: TRBV20-1; abundance: .; CDR3nt: TGCAGTGCTAGAGATCGGGGACAGGGCGACCTCCAGGAGACCCAGTACTTC; CDR3aa: CSARDRGQGDLQETQYF
d_gene: .; j_gene: TRBJ2-6; v_gene: TRBV5-1; abundance: few; CDR3nt: TGCGCCAGCATGGTTTGGGCCAACGTCCTGACTTTC; CDR3aa: CASMVWANVLTF
d_gene: .; j_gene: TRBJ1-1; v_gene: TRBV7-8; abundance: .; CDR3nt: TGTGCCAGCAGCACAGAGGGGTGGGTCATGAACACTGAAGCTTTCTTT; CDR3aa: CASSTEGWVMNTEAFF
d_gene: .; j_gene: TRBJ1-5; v_gene: TRBV20-1; abundance: .; CDR3nt: TGCAGTGCTAGAGAGGGGGGACGCGATCAGCCCCAGCATTTT; CDR3aa: CSAREGGRDQPQHF
d_gene: .; j_gene: TRBJ2-1; v_gene: TRBV6-1; abundance: .; CDR3nt: TGTGCCAGCAGTGAACGGGTCGACAATGAGCAGTTCTTC; CDR3aa: CASSERVDNEQFF
d_gene: TRBD1; j_gene: TRBJ2-5; v_gene: TRBV9; abundance: .; CDR3nt: TGTGCCAGCAGCCTATCGGGACAGCGCCAAGAGACCCAGTACTTC; CDR3aa: CASSLSGQRQETQYF
d_gene: TRBD2; j_gene: TRBJ2-7; v_gene: TRBV7-8; abundance: .; CDR3nt: TGTGCCAGCAGCACCACGTCCCTAGCGGGAGGCGAGCAGTACTTC; CDR3aa: CASSTTSLAGGEQYF
d_gene: .; j_gene: TRBJ2-4; v_gene: TRBV20-1; abundance: .; CDR3nt: TGCAGTGCTACGCCCCGGACAACGCTAGCCAAAAACATTCAGTACTTC; CDR3aa: CSATPRTTLAKNIQYF
d_gene: .; j_gene: TRBJ2-1; v_gene: TRBV5-1; abundance: .; CDR3nt: TGCGCCAGCAGCTTGGGGGGCAGGGTAAACTCCTACAATGAGCAGTTCTTC; CDR3aa: CASSLGGRVNSYNEQFF
d_gene: TRBD1; j_gene: TRBJ1-2; v_gene: TRBV3-1; abundance: .; CDR3nt: TGTGCCAGCGGATTCGGACAGGGTACAAGCTATGGCTACACCTTC; CDR3aa: CASGFGQGTSYGYTF
d_gene: TRBD2; j_gene: TRBJ2-5; v_gene: TRBV9; abundance: .; CDR3nt: TGTGCCAGCAGCGCTCCACTTAGCGGGGGGGCCCCCGAGACCCAGTACTTC; CDR3aa: CASSAPLSGGAPETQYF
d_gene: .; j_gene: TRBJ2-1; v_gene: TRBV5-5; abundance: .; CDR3nt: TGTGCCAGCAGCTTGGTGGGACGTGAGAATGAGCAGTTCTTC; CDR3aa: CASSLVGRENEQFF
d_gene: .; j_gene: TRBJ2-5; v_gene: TRBV10-3; abundance: .; CDR3nt: TGTGCCATCAGGGAACCGGGACGGACACAAGAGACCCAGTACTTC; CDR3aa: CAIREPGRTQETQYF
d_gene: .; j_gene: TRBJ2-4; v_gene: TRBV3-1; abundance: .; CDR3nt: TGTGCCAGCAGCCAAGCTAGCCAGAGGTTTAGAAACATTCAGTACTTC; CDR3aa: CASSQASQRFRNIQYF
d_gene: .; j_gene: TRBJ2-3; v_gene: TRBV29-1; abundance: few; CDR3nt: TGCAGCGCTGGGGAGGCAGATACGCAGTATTTT; CDR3aa: CSAGEADTQYF
d_gene: TRBD1; j_gene: TRBJ1-2; v_gene: TRBV6-5; abundance: few; CDR3nt: TGTGCCAGCAGTAGACAGGGTCGAGACTATGGCTACACCTTC; CDR3aa: CASSRQGRDYGYTF
d_gene: .; j_gene: TRBJ2-7; v_gene: TRBV2; abundance: .; CDR3nt: TGTGCCAGCAGTGTAGAACAGGGCTCCTACGAGCAGTACTTC; CDR3aa: CASSVEQGSYEQYF
d_gene: .; j_gene: TRBJ1-1; v_gene: TRBV4-2; abundance: .; CDR3nt: TGTGCCAGCAGCCCCTCAGCATCCAACGGCGCTGAAGCTTTCTTT; CDR3aa: CASSPSASNGAEAFF
d_gene: .; j_gene: TRBJ2-7; v_gene: TRBV5-1; abundance: .; CDR3nt: TGCGCCAGCAGCCCGGGTGGTCCCAACGAGCAGTACTTC; CDR3aa: CASSPGGPNEQYF
d_gene: TRBD1; j_gene: TRBJ2-3; v_gene: TRBV5-1; abundance: .; CDR3nt: TGCGCCAGCAGCCTAAAAGGGGGCCGCACAGATACGCAGTATTTT; CDR3aa: CASSLKGGRTDTQYF
d_gene: .; j_gene: TRBJ1-1; v_gene: TRBV21-1; abundance: .; CDR3nt: TGTGCCAGCAGCCCGCGTAGGATCCCCATGAACACTGAAGCTTTCTTT; CDR3aa: CASSPRRIPMNTEAFF
d_gene: TRBD1; j_gene: TRBJ2-1; v_gene: TRBV4-1; abundance: .; CDR3nt: TGCGCCAGCAGCCAAGTGGACAGGCCCTCCTACAATGAGCAGTTCTTC; CDR3aa: CASSQVDRPSYNEQFF
d_gene: .; j_gene: TRBJ1-1; v_gene: TRBV5-1; abundance: once; CDR3nt: TGCGCCAGCAGCTTGGGAACGTGGGGGGGTACTGAAGCTTTCTTT; CDR3aa: CASSLGTWGGTEAFF
d_gene: TRBD2; j_gene: TRBJ2-7; v_gene: TRBV7-6; abundance: .; CDR3nt: TGTGCCAGCAACTCGACTAGCGGGGTGGACGAGCAGTACTTC; CDR3aa: CASNSTSGVDEQYF
d_gene: .; j_gene: TRBJ1-2; v_gene: TRBV7-6; abundance: .; CDR3nt: TGTGCCAGCAGCTTCCCCGCAGGGCTGGGTGGCTACACCTTC; CDR3aa: CASSFPAGLGGYTF
d_gene: .; j_gene: TRBJ2-5; v_gene: TRBV7-9; abundance: few; CDR3nt: TGTGCCAGCAGCCGGACACGGACATCGGAGACCCAGTACTTC; CDR3aa: CASSRTRTSETQYF
d_gene: .; j_gene: TRBJ2-3; v_gene: TRBV10-3; abundance: .; CDR3nt: TGTGCCATCAGTATAGGACCTCCAAACACAGATACGCAGTATTTT; CDR3aa: CAISIGPPNTDTQYF
d_gene: TRBD2; j_gene: TRBJ2-1; v_gene: TRBV29-1; abundance: .; CDR3nt: TGCAGCGTCGCTATAGCGGGAGGGCCGTTCGATGAGCAGTTCTTC; CDR3aa: CSVAIAGGPFDEQFF
d_gene: TRBD2; j_gene: TRBJ2-5; v_gene: TRBV3-1; abundance: few; CDR3nt: TGTGCCAGCAGCCAAGATGGGACTAGCTGGGGTCGCGAGACCCAGTACTTC; CDR3aa: CASSQDGTSWGRETQYF
d_gene: TRBD2; j_gene: TRBJ2-3; v_gene: TRBV12-3/TRBV12-4; abundance: few; CDR3nt: TGTGCCAGCAGCCTATCGGGACTAGCGATAAGCACAGATACGCAGTATTTT; CDR3aa: CASSLSGLAISTDTQYF
d_gene: .; j_gene: TRBJ2-7; v_gene: TRBV28; abundance: .; CDR3nt: TGTGCCAGCAGACTAGGGACGGTTTACGAGCAGTACTTC; CDR3aa: CASRLGTVYEQYF
d_gene: TRBD2; j_gene: TRBJ2-1; v_gene: TRBV12-3/TRBV12-4; abundance: .; CDR3nt: TGTGCCAGCGGGGAAAAGGGACTAGCGGGAGGCGATGAGCAGTTCTTC; CDR3aa: CASGEKGLAGGDEQFF
d_gene: .; j_gene: TRBJ2-7; v_gene: TRBV12-3/TRBV12-4; abundance: few; CDR3nt: TGTGCCAGCAGTATGCAGCAGACCTACGAGCAGTACTTC; CDR3aa: CASSMQQTYEQYF
d_gene: TRBD1; j_gene: TRBJ2-6; v_gene: TRBV5-1; abundance: few; CDR3nt: TGCGCCAGCCGCTCGTCCGTATCCCGGGACAGCGATAACTCTGGGGCCAACGTCCTGACTTTC; CDR3aa: CASRSSVSRDSDNSGANVLTF
d_gene: .; j_gene: TRBJ2-5; v_gene: TRBV20-1; abundance: .; CDR3nt: TGCAGTGCTAGACTAGCAATACAAGAGACCCAGTACTTC; CDR3aa: CSARLAIQETQYF
d_gene: .; j_gene: TRBJ2-1; v_gene: TRBV3-1; abundance: few; CDR3nt: TGTGCCAGCAGCCAAGATCTCAGGGGGGGGGAGGATGAGCAGTTCTTC; CDR3aa: CASSQDLRGGEDEQFF
d_gene: TRBD2; j_gene: TRBJ2-7; v_gene: TRBV10-3; abundance: .; CDR3nt: TGTGCCATCAGAGGTAACTTCGGACAAGGACTAGCCGGCTACTCCTACGAGCAGTACTTC; CDR3aa: CAIRGNFGQGLAGYSYEQYF
d_gene: .; j_gene: TRBJ1-5; v_gene: TRBV5-1; abundance: few; CDR3nt: TGCGCCAGCAGCTTGGTTTTCGATCGCGGATGCAATGGCAATCAGCCCCAGCATTTT; CDR3aa: CASSLVFDRGCNGNQPQHF
d_gene: .; j_gene: TRBJ2-7; v_gene: TRBV5-1; abundance: .; CDR3nt: TGCGCCAGCAGCTCTGTCGAGACAGGTCCCTACCTCTACGAGCAGTACTTC; CDR3aa: CASSSVETGPYLYEQYF
d_gene: .; j_gene: TRBJ1-2; v_gene: TRBV20-1; abundance: many; CDR3nt: TGCAGTGCTAGCGGCACCAGCTATGGCTACACCTTC; CDR3aa: CSASGTSYGYTF
d_gene: TRBD1; j_gene: TRBJ1-1; v_gene: TRBV29-1; abundance: .; CDR3nt: TGCAGCGTTGCACAGGGGGTAGGGACTGAAGCTTTCTTT; CDR3aa: CSVAQGVGTEAFF